Listed below are T cell receptor beta chains from one sample, sequenced in a study of T cell responses to AZD1222 COVID-19 vaccine. Profiling relied on immunoSEQ multiplex PCR, and the TCRdb table lists in-frame clones only, not all of them. In the table there are around 120,000 clones, 80% to 95% of which are singletons. The specimen comprised peripheral blood, sampled on day 0 of AZD1222 vaccination. The receptors derive from an adult in good health. Both conserved end residues are part of each CDR3. Each record gives: V gene, clone size, J gene, D gene, CDR3 DNA, CDR3 protein. A D gene is named only where the DNA matches it firmly. Not every row has a clone size; where given, it reads once, few, many or a size class.

v_call: TRBV18; clone_size: -; j_call: TRBJ2-1; d_call: -; cdr3_nt: TGTGCCAGCTCCGCTAGCGTATCCTACAATGAGCAGTTCTTC; cdr3_aa: CASSASVSYNEQFF
v_call: TRBV28; clone_size: few; j_call: TRBJ1-6; d_call: -; cdr3_nt: TGTGCCAGCACCCTCTCGGGGAATTCACCCCTCCACTTT; cdr3_aa: CASTLSGNSPLHF
v_call: TRBV29-1; clone_size: -; j_call: TRBJ1-2; d_call: -; cdr3_nt: TGCAGCGTTGCCCAGGCAGGTGGCTACACCTTC; cdr3_aa: CSVAQAGGYTF
v_call: TRBV2; clone_size: -; j_call: TRBJ2-7; d_call: -; cdr3_nt: TGTGCCAGCACCGTGACAGGTTCTTCTTCCTACGAGCAGTACTTC; cdr3_aa: CASTVTGSSSYEQYF
v_call: TRBV4-2; clone_size: -; j_call: TRBJ2-7; d_call: -; cdr3_nt: TGTGCCAGCAGCCAAGATCCAGACCACTACGAGCAGTACTTC; cdr3_aa: CASSQDPDHYEQYF
v_call: TRBV3-1/TRBV3-2; clone_size: once; j_call: TRBJ1-3; d_call: -; cdr3_nt: TGTGCCAGCAGCCTTGAGGGGGGGACCTCTGGAAACACCATATATTTT; cdr3_aa: CASSLEGGTSGNTIYF
v_call: TRBV12-5; clone_size: -; j_call: TRBJ1-2; d_call: TRBD1; cdr3_nt: TGTGCTAGTGGTTTCGACAGGGGGTACCGAAATGGCTACACCTTC; cdr3_aa: CASGFDRGYRNGYTF
v_call: TRBV5-1; clone_size: -; j_call: TRBJ2-3; d_call: TRBD2; cdr3_nt: TGCGCCAGCAGCTGGATCCGAAGCGGGAGGCCAGATACGCAGTATTTT; cdr3_aa: CASSWIRSGRPDTQYF
v_call: TRBV6-5; clone_size: once; j_call: TRBJ1-2; d_call: -; cdr3_nt: TGTGCCAGCACACTGGGACCTCCCGTCTATGGCTACACCTTC; cdr3_aa: CASTLGPPVYGYTF
v_call: TRBV7-3; clone_size: -; j_call: TRBJ2-3; d_call: TRBD2; cdr3_nt: TGTGCCAGCAGCTTAATCGGTCTAGCGGGAGTCGCAACAGATACGCAGTATTTT; cdr3_aa: CASSLIGLAGVATDTQYF
v_call: TRBV5-1; clone_size: -; j_call: TRBJ2-2; d_call: -; cdr3_nt: TGCGCCAGTCTAACAGGACCGAACACCGGGGAGCTGTTTTTT; cdr3_aa: CASLTGPNTGELFF
v_call: TRBV11-3; clone_size: -; j_call: TRBJ2-2; d_call: -; cdr3_nt: TGTGCCAGCAGCTTGGGGGGCGCGGGTACCGGGGAGCTGTTTTTT; cdr3_aa: CASSLGGAGTGELFF
v_call: TRBV7-6; clone_size: -; j_call: TRBJ2-7; d_call: -; cdr3_nt: TGTGCCAGCAGCTTATTTGGAACCTACGAGCAGTACTTC; cdr3_aa: CASSLFGTYEQYF
v_call: TRBV12-3/TRBV12-4; clone_size: -; j_call: TRBJ2-7; d_call: TRBD1; cdr3_nt: TGTGCCAGCAGACCAGGGACAGCTTACGAGCAGTACTTC; cdr3_aa: CASRPGTAYEQYF
v_call: TRBV7-8; clone_size: -; j_call: TRBJ2-1; d_call: TRBD1; cdr3_nt: TGTGCCAGCAGCGTTAAGGCGCAGGGGGCAAATGAGCAGTTCTTC; cdr3_aa: CASSVKAQGANEQFF
v_call: TRBV7-3; clone_size: -; j_call: TRBJ2-5; d_call: TRBD2; cdr3_nt: TGTGCCAGCAGCTTAAACGCGGGAGGGAGAGAGACCCAGTACTTC; cdr3_aa: CASSLNAGGRETQYF
v_call: TRBV25-1; clone_size: once; j_call: TRBJ2-7; d_call: TRBD1; cdr3_nt: TGTGCCAGCAGTGATTACAGGGGGCAGTACGAGCAGTACTTC; cdr3_aa: CASSDYRGQYEQYF
v_call: TRBV19; clone_size: -; j_call: TRBJ1-2; d_call: -; cdr3_nt: TGTGCCAGTAGTATCTCCAGGTGGTATGGCTACACCTTC; cdr3_aa: CASSISRWYGYTF
v_call: TRBV6-5; clone_size: -; j_call: TRBJ1-3; d_call: TRBD1; cdr3_nt: TGTGCCAGCAGCTCGACAGGGGGTGGAAACACCATATATTTT; cdr3_aa: CASSSTGGGNTIYF
v_call: TRBV5-5; clone_size: -; j_call: TRBJ2-1; d_call: -; cdr3_nt: TGTGCCAGCAGCTTGAGTTTTGGGGGGTACAATGAGCAGTTCTTC; cdr3_aa: CASSLSFGGYNEQFF
v_call: TRBV4-2; clone_size: once; j_call: TRBJ1-1; d_call: -; cdr3_nt: TGTGCCAGCAGCCACGCCTTGGCGGCCAGGGCCACTGAAGCTTTCTTT; cdr3_aa: CASSHALAARATEAFF
v_call: TRBV11-1; clone_size: -; j_call: TRBJ2-2; d_call: -; cdr3_nt: TGTGCCAGCAGCTTAGGGGCGGGATTAGCGCTGTTTTTT; cdr3_aa: CASSLGAGLALFF